This T cell receptor (beta chain) emerged from a study of T cell repertoires in cytomegalovirus infection. V was clipped by 4 bases and J by 7 bases; unmatched bases: 9. Per the germline V gene, CDR1 is LGHNA and CDR2 is YSLEER. The CDR3 runs to 14 residues. As concerns this clonotype: What it binds is not known.

TCRdb independently ran MiXCR on the reads; one entry per CDR3 protein. The table records approximately 120,000 distinct CDR3 sequences, around 30% of them present only once. The specimen was CD8+ T cells from cultured PBMCs, collected from culture after CMV antigen stimulation. The sequence was obtained from a human donor in good health (CMV status not recorded). Some clones in this sample may be carry-over from other donors' samples. The chain uses TRBV4-3 and TRBJ1-1; TRBD1 matches 7 bases. Written as DNA, the CDR3 is TGCGCCAGCAGCCCCGTTCAGGGGGGGAATGAAGCTTTCTTT. Amino acid sequence: CASSPVQGGNEAFF.